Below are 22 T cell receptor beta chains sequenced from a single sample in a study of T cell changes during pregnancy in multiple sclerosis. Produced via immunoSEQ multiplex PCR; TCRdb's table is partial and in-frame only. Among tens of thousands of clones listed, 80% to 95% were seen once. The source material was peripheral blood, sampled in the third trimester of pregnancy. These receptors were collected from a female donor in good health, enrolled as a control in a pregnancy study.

Here the CDR3 reads CASSDAGSEQFF. The CDR3 DNA sequence: TGTGCCAGCAGTGATGCAGGATCTGAGCAGTTCTTC. The chain joins TRBV6-1 to TRBJ2-1; D is uncertain. V was cut by 3 bases and J by 9 bases, with 9 bases left in between. The germline V gene has CDR1 MNHNS and CDR2 SASEGT. This CDR3 is 12 amino acids long.

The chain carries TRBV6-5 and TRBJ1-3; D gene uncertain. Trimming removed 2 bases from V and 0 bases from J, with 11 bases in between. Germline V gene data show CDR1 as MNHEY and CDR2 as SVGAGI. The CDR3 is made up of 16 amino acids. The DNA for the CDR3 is TGTGCCAGCAGTTACGGCGGGAGAGTCTCTGGAAACACCATATATTTT. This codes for CASSYGGRVSGNTIYF.

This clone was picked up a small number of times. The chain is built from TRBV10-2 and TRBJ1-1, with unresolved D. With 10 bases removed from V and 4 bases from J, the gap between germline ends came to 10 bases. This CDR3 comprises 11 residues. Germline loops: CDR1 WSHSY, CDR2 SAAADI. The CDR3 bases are TGCGCCACCTGGAGGAGCACTGAAGCTTTCTTT. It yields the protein CATWRSTEAFF.

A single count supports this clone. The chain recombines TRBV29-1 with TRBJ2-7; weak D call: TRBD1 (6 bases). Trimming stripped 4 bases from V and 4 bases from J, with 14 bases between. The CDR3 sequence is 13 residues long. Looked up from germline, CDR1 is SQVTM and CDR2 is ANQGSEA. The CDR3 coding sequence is TGCAGCGTTGCACAGGGTTTTGGGTACGAGCAGTACTTC. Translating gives CSVAQGFGYEQYF.

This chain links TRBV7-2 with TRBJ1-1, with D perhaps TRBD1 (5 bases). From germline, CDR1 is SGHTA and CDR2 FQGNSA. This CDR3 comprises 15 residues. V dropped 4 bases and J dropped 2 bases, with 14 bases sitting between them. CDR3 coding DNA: TGTGCCAGCAGCTGGGGCAACACCTTAAACACTGAAGCTTTCTTT. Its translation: CASSWGNTLNTEAFF. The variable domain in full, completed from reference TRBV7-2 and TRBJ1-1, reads GAGVSQSPSNKVTEKGKDVELRCDPISGHTALYWYRQSLGQGLEFLIYFQGNSAPDKSGLPSDRFSAERTGGSVSTLTIQRTQQEDSAVYLCASSWGNTLNTEAFFGQGTRLTVV.

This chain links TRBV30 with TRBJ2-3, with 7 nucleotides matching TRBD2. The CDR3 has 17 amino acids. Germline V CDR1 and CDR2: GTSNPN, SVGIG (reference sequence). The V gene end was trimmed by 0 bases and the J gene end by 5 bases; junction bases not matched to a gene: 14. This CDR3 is CAWSVVGGTPGEDTQYF. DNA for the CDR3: TGTGCCTGGAGTGTAGTCGGGGGGACCCCTGGGGAAGATACGCAGTATTTT.

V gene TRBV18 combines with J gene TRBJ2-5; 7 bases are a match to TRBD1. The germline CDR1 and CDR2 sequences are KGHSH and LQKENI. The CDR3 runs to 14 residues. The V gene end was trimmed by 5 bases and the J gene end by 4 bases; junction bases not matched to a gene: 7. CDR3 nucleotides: TGTGCCAGCTCATACAGGGGATCGGGAGAGACCCAGTACTTC. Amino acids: CASSYRGSGETQYF.

CDR3 amino acids: CASRNAGEETQYF. The CDR3 nucleotides are TGTGCCAGCAGGAACGCGGGGGAAGAGACCCAGTACTTC. The chain is built from TRBV4-2 and TRBJ2-5, with 7 nucleotides matching TRBD2. This CDR3 region has 13 residues. Per germline, CDR1 LGHNA and CDR2 YNFKEQ. V lost 6 bases, J lost 3 bases, and 4 bases stayed unmatched.

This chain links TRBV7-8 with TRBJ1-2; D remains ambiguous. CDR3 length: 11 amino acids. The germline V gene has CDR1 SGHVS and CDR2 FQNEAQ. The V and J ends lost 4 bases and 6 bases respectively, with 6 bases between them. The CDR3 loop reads CASSSRDGYTF. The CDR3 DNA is TGTGCCAGCAGCTCCCGAGATGGCTACACCTTC.

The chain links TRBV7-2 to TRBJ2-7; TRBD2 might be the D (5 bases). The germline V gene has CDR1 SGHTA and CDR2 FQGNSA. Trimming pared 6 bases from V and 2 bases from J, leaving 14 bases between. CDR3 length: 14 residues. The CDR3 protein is CASRDTSFAYEQYF. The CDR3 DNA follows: TGTGCCAGCAGGGATACTAGTTTCGCCTACGAGCAGTACTTC.

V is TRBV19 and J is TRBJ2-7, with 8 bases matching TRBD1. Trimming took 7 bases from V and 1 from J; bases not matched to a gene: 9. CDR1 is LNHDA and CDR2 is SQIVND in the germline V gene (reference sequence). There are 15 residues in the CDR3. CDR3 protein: CASTETGGSSYEQYF. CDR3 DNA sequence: TGTGCCAGTACTGAAACAGGGGGGAGTTCCTACGAGCAGTACTTC.

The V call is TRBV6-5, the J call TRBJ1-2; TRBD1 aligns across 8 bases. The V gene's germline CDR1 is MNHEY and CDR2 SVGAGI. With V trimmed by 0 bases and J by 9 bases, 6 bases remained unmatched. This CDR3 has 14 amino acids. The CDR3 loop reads CASSYSSRDRRYTF. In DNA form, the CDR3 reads TGTGCCAGCAGTTACTCATCCCGGGACAGGCGCTACACCTTC.

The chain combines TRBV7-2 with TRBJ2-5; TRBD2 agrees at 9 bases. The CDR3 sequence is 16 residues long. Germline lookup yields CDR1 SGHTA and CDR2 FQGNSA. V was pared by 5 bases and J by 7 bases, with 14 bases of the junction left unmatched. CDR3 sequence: CASSTAGGGARGTQYF. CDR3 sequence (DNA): TGTGCCAGCAGCACTGCTGGCGGGGGGGCCAGGGGGACCCAGTACTTC.

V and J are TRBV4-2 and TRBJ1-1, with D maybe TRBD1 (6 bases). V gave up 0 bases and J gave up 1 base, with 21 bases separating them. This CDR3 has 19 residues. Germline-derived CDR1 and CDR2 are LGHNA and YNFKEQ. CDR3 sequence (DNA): TGTGCCAGCAGCCAAGATCTCGACGTGTACAGGGCGCCGAACACTGAAGCTTTCTTT. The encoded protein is CASSQDLDVYRAPNTEAFF.

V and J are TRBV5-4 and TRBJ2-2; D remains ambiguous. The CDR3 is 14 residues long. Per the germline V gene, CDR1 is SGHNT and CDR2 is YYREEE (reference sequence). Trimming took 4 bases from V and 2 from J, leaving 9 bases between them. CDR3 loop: CASSLRVNTGELFF. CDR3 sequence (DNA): TGTGCCAGCAGCCTCCGGGTAAACACCGGGGAGCTGTTTTTT. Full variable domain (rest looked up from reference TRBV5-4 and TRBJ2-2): ETGVTQSPTHLIKTRGQQVTLRCSSQSGHNTVSWYQQALGQGPQFIFQYYREEENGRGNFPPRFSGLQFPNYSSELNVNALELDDSALYLCASSLRVNTGELFFGEGSRLTVL.

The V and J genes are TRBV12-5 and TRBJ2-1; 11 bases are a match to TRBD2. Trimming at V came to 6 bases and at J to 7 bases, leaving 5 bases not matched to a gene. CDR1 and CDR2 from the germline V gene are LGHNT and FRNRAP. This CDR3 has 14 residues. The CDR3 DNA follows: TGTGCTAGTGGCTTTAGCGGGAGGGAAAATGAGCAGTTCTTC. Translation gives CASGFSGRENEQFF. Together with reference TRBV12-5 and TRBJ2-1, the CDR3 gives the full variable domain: DARVTQTPRHKVTEMGQEVTMRCQPILGHNTVFWYRQTMMQGLELLAYFRNRAPLDDSGMPKDRFSAEMPDATLATLKIQPSEPRDSAVYFCASGFSGRENEQFFGPGTRLTVL.

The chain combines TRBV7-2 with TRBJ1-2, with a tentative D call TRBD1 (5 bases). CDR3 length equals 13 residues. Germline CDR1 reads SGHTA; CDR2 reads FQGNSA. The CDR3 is CASWGGANYGYTF. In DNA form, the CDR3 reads TGTGCGTCGTGGGGGGGAGCTAACTATGGCTACACCTTC.

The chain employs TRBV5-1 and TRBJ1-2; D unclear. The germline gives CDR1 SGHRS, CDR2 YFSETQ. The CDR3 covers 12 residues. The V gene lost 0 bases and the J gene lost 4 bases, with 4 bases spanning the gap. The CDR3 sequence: CASSLDTYGYTF. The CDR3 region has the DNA TGCGCCAGCAGCTTGGACACCTATGGCTACACCTTC.

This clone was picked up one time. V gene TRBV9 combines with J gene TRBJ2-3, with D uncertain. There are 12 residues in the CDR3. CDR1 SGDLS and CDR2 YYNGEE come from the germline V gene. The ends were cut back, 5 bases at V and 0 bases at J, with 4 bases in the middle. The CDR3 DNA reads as TGTGCCAGCAGTCTCAGCACAGATACGCAGTATTTT. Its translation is CASSLSTDTQYF.

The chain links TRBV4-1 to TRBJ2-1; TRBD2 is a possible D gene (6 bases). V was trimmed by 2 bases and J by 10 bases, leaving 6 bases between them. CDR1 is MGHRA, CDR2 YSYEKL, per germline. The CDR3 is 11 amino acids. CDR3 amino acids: CASSQRGEQFF. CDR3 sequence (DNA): TGCGCCAGCAGCCAACGGGGGGAGCAGTTCTTC.

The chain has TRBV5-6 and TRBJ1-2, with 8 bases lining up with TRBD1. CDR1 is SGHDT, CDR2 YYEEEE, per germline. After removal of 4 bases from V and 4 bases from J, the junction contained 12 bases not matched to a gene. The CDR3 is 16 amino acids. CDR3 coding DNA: TGTGCCAGCAGCATCTTTTCAGGGGGCGGTGGCTATGGCTACACCTTC. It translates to CASSIFSGGGGYGYTF. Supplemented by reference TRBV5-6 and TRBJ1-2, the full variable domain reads DAGVTQSPTHLIKTRGQQVTLRCSPKSGHDTVSWYQQALGQGPQFIFQYYEEEERQRGNFPDRFSGHQFPNYSSELNVNALLLGDSALYLCASSIFSGGGGYGYTFGSGTRLTVV.

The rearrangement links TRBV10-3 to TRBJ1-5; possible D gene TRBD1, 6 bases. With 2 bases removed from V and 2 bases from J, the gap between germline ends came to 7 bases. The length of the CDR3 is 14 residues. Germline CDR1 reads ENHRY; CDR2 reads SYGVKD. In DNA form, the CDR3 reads TGTGCCATCAGTGAGGCAGGGGGCAATCAGCCCCAGCATTTT. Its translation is CAISEAGGNQPQHF.